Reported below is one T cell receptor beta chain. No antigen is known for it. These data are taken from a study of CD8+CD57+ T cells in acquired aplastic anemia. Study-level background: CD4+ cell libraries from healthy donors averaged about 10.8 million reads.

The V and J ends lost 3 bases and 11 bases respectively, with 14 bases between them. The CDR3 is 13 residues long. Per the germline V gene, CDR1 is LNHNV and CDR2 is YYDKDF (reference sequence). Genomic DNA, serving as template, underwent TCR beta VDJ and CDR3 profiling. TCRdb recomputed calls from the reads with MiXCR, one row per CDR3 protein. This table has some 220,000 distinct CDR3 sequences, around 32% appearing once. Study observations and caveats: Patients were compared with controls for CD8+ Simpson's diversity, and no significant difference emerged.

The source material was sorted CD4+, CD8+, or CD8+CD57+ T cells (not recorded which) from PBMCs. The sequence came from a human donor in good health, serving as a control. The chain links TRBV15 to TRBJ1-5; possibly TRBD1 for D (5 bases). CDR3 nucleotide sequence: TGTGCCACCAGCAGTTCACCCCGGGGGGCCCAGCATTTT. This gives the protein CATSSSPRGAQHF.